These 17 T cell receptor beta chains came from one sample sequenced in a study of shared clonotypes between healthy human individuals. Sequencing was performed with immunoSEQ multiplex PCR; in TCRdb, only in-frame clones are kept and a portion is missing. The table has a few hundred thousand clones, roughly 85% seen once. Sequencing was done on a sample of PBMCs. Receptors originate from a woman in her forties in good health. Some clones in this sample may be carry-over from other donors' samples.

On this clone itself: With a far larger clone one base away, a read error is the likely cause. J is TRBJ1-2 and V is TRBV7-8; unclear D gene. The CDR3 sequence is 14 residues long. CDR1 is SGHVS, CDR2 FQNEAQ, per germline. The CDR3 coding sequence is TGTGCCAGCAGCTTAGCAGCCTCTAACTATAGCTACACCTTC. Its protein product is CASSLAASNYSYTF. Supplemented by reference TRBV7-8 and TRBJ1-2, the full variable domain reads GAGVSQSPRYKVAKRGQDVALRCDPISGHVSLFWYQQALGQGPEFLTYFQNEAQLDKSGLPSDRFFAERPEGSVSTLKIQRTQQEDSAVYLCASSLAASNYSYTFGSGTRLTVV.

As for this clone: Other DNA sequences in this specimen translate into the identical CDR3. V gene TRBV20-1 combines with J gene TRBJ2-7; no clear D gene. Germline V CDR1 and CDR2: DFQATT, SNEGSKA (reference sequence). The CDR3 runs 10 residues. Trimming removed 3 bases from V and 1 base from J, with 1 base in between. The CDR3 DNA follows: TGCAGTGCTAGGTCCTACGAGCAGTACTTC. Residues: CSARSYEQYF.

With regard to this clone: Other DNA sequences in this sample translate to the same CDR3. The chain has TRBV7-9 and TRBJ2-3; 7 bases map to TRBD2. The CDR3 consists of 14 residues. Germline values: CDR1 SEHNR, CDR2 FQNEAQ (reference sequence). Trimming took 4 bases from V and 1 from J; bases not matched to a gene: 2. DNA for the CDR3: TGTGCCAGCAGCTCGGCGGGGGGCACAGATACGCAGTATTTT. Protein sequence: CASSSAGGTDTQYF.

This clone was seen more than once but under ten times. The chain employs TRBV5-1 and TRBJ2-7; 7 bases line up with TRBD2. Germline CDR1 SGHRS, CDR2 YFSETQ. The CDR3 consists of 14 residues. With 4 bases clipped from V and 6 bases from J, the junction kept 10 bases outside the gene matches. In nucleotides, the CDR3 is TGCGCCAGCAGCCAGGCCCCTAGCGGTGGCGAGCAGTACTTC. Its protein is CASSQAPSGGEQYF.

Concerning this clone: In the same sample, other DNA sequences code for this CDR3. V usage is TRBV27 and J usage is TRBJ2-7, with D possibly matching TRBD2 (5 bases). The CDR3 is 12 residues long. V was shortened by 6 bases and J by 2 bases, with 8 bases between the two germline ends. From germline, CDR1 is MNHEY and CDR2 SMNVEV (reference sequence). The CDR3 DNA reads as TGTGCCAGCAGCCGGGGTGCCTACGAGCAGTACTTC. Translated: CASSRGAYEQYF.

The chain's CDR3 is CSVVGDGGPVGGYTF. In DNA, the CDR3 is TGCAGCGTTGTGGGGGACGGGGGCCCTGTCGGGGGCTACACCTTC. The V call is TRBV29-1, the J call TRBJ1-2, with a tentative D call TRBD1 (6 bases). The ends were cut back, 4 bases at V and 8 bases at J, with 23 bases in the middle. The CDR3 has 15 amino acids. Germline CDR1 reads SQVTM; CDR2 reads ANQGSEA.

This chain links TRBV13 with TRBJ1-1; D not resolved. CDR3 size: 14 residues. Germline CDR1 PRHDT, CDR2 FYEKMQ (reference sequence). The V end lost 6 bases, the J end lost 5 bases, and 16 bases lay between the germline ends. CDR3 nucleotide sequence: TGTGCCAGCAGTTTGGGAACACCGGGGACTGAAGCTTTCTTT. As protein: CASSLGTPGTEAFF.

This chain uses TRBV7-9 with TRBJ1-1, with a tentative D call TRBD1 (6 bases). With 2 bases removed from V and 3 bases from J, the gap between germline ends came to 10 bases. The CDR3 contains 14 residues. CDR1 and CDR2 from the germline V gene are SEHNR and FQNEAQ (reference sequence). The CDR3 spells CASSLSGGHTEAFF. In DNA form, the CDR3 reads TGTGCCAGCAGCTTAAGTGGGGGGCACACTGAAGCTTTCTTT.

The chain employs TRBV4-1 and TRBJ1-2; D possibly corresponds to TRBD1 (5 bases). The germline V gene has CDR1 MGHRA and CDR2 YSYEKL. V was shortened by 3 bases and J by 4 bases, with 15 bases between the two germline ends. This CDR3 is built from 15 residues. The CDR3 sequence: CASSQGPRARYGYTF. For the CDR3, the DNA is TGCGCCAGCAGCCAGGGGCCCAGGGCCCGCTATGGCTACACCTTC.

J is TRBJ1-1 and V is TRBV7-8, with 7 bases fitting TRBD1. The CDR3 sequence is 14 residues long. J gave up 7 bases and V 6 bases, and 11 bases lay outside the gene matches. In germline, CDR1 is SGHVS, CDR2 FQNEAQ. Here the CDR3 reads CASRRLDRSIEAFF. CDR3 bases: TGTGCCAGCAGGAGATTGGACAGGTCGATTGAAGCTTTCTTT.

The rearrangement joins TRBV18 to TRBJ1-1; 7 nucleotides align to TRBD1. This CDR3 region has 13 residues. Germline CDR1 KGHSH, CDR2 LQKENI. V was pared by 6 bases and J by 1 base, with 2 bases of the junction left unmatched. The CDR3 region is CASSRQGNTEAFF. The CDR3 nucleotides read TGTGCCAGCTCGAGACAGGGGAACACTGAAGCTTTCTTT.

This chain connects TRBV27 to TRBJ1-1; D gene ambiguous. The CDR3 extends over 13 amino acids. Germline CDR1 is MNHEY and CDR2 is SMNVEV (reference sequence). The V end lost 5 bases, the J end lost 10 bases, and 17 bases lay between the germline ends. The CDR3 DNA sequence: TGTGCCAGCAGTGTAGGAGCCCGACAAGGAGCTTTCTTT. It specifies CASSVGARQGAFF.

The chain uses TRBV19 and TRBJ1-5; TRBD1 matches at 7 bases. The junction had 7 bases not matched to a gene; V was cut back by 5 bases and J by 3 bases. Germline V gene sequence: CDR1 LNHDA, CDR2 SQIVND (reference sequence). The CDR3 loop spans 15 amino acids. The CDR3, as DNA: TGTGCCAGTAGTGGGGCAGGGGGTCCCAATCAGCCCCAGCATTTT. This gives the protein CASSGAGGPNQPQHF.

Concerning this clone itself: A read error may be the cause here, since a much bigger clone is one base away. V gene TRBV5-4 combines with J gene TRBJ2-7; 11 bases map to TRBD2. This CDR3 region has 16 residues. J lost 2 bases, V lost 4 bases, and 8 bases had no gene match. CDR1 is SGHNT and CDR2 is YYREEE in the germline V gene (reference sequence). CDR3 bases: TGTGCCAGCAGCCCGGGCGGGACTAGCGGTGCCTACGAGCAGTACTTC. Translating gives CASSPGGTSGAYEQYF.

The chain couples TRBV7-2 to TRBJ1-1, with D possibly TRBD1 on 5 matching bases. The CDR3 consists of 11 residues. Germline V gene sequence: CDR1 SGHTA, CDR2 FQGNSA. With 1 base removed from V and 11 bases from J, the gap between germline ends came to 8 bases. Here the CDR3 reads CASSLGDRAFF. CDR3 nucleotide sequence: TGTGCCAGCAGCTTAGGGGACCGGGCTTTCTTT.

The sample holds one count of this clone. The chain combines TRBV19 with TRBJ2-1; TRBD2 is a possible D gene (6 bases). This CDR3 is 13 amino acids long. Germline CDR1 LNHDA, CDR2 SQIVND (reference sequence). Here the CDR3 reads CVGRREPYNEQFF. The CDR3 nucleotides are TGTGTGGGAAGACGGGAGCCCTACAATGAGCAGTTCTTC.

This clone was found many times. This chain joins TRBV28 and TRBJ1-1; D is unclear. Trimming took 7 bases from V and 10 from J, leaving 19 bases between them. Germline CDR1 and CDR2: MDHEN and SYDVKM. This CDR3 has 13 amino acids. The CDR3 loop reads CASTTASDQLAFF. The CDR3 DNA is TGTGCCAGCACCACCGCTAGCGACCAGTTAGCTTTCTTT.